This T cell receptor beta chain originates from a study of T cell repertoires in cytomegalovirus infection. Findings and caveats of the study: In two of eight donors, the top clonotype was HLA-C-restricted CMV-specific. Using cumulative public TCR beta family frequency, the authors identified those who carried CMV together with the relevant HLA.

MiXCR, run by TCRdb on the reads, gives a single entry per CDR3 protein. Of a few hundred thousand distinct CDR3 sequences listed, around a sixth are singletons. This clonotype was found many times. Antigen unknown. The CDR3 sequence is 15 residues long. Germline V gene lookup returns CDR1 SGHTA and CDR2 FQGNSA. The germline V and J ends were trimmed by 1 base and 4 bases, with 14 bases remaining between them. The chain uses TRBV7-2 and TRBJ2-7; TRBD2 is a possible D gene (5 bases). This TCR was recovered from a human donor in good health (CMV status not recorded). Some clones in this sample may be carry-over from other donors' samples. Input material: PBMCs. The chain's CDR3 is CASSLGSSTSYEQYF. CDR3 bases: TGTGCCAGCAGCTTAGGTTCTAGCACTTCTTACGAGCAGTACTTC.